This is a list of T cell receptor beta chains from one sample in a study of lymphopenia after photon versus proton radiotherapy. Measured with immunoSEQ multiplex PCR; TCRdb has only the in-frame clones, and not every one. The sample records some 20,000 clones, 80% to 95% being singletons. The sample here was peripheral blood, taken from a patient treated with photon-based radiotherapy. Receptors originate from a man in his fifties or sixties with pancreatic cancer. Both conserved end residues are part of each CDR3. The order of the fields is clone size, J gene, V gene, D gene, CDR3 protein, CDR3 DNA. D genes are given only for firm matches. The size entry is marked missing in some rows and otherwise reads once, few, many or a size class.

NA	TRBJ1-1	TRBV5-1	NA	CASSLWGLNTEAFF	TGCGCCAGCAGCTTGTGGGGATTGAACACTGAAGCTTTCTTT
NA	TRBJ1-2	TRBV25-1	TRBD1	CASSPSSPGQGPIYGYTF	TGTGCCAGCAGTCCCAGCTCCCCGGGACAGGGCCCAATTTATGGCTACACCTTC
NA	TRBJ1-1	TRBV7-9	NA	CASSLIGTEAFF	TGTGCCAGCAGCTTAATAGGCACTGAAGCTTTCTTT
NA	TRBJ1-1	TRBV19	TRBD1	CASSKTGWGYTEAFF	TGTGCCAGTAGTAAGACAGGGTGGGGGTACACTGAAGCTTTCTTT
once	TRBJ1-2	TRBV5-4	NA	CASSLAGGGHDGYTF	TGTGCCAGCAGCTTGGCTGGAGGGGGGCACGATGGCTACACCTTC
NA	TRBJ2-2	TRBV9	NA	CASSVRQQPGELFF	TGTGCCAGCAGCGTCCGGCAGCAACCCGGGGAGCTGTTTTTT
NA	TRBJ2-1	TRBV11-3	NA	CASSLAGASNNEQFF	TGTGCCAGCAGCTTGGCGGGGGCCAGCAACAATGAGCAGTTCTTC
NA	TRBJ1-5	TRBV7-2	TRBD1	CASSRGTGGQPQHF	TGTGCCAGCAGCCGTGGGACAGGGGGACAGCCCCAGCATTTT
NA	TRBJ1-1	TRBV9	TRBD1	CASSVTGANTEAFF	TGTGCCAGCAGCGTAACAGGGGCGAACACTGAAGCTTTCTTT
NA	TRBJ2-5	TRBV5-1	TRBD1	CASSLTGGQETQYF	TGCGCCAGCAGCCTTACAGGGGGCCAAGAGACCCAGTACTTC
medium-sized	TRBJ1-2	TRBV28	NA	CASTGALNYGYTF	TGTGCCAGCACGGGGGCGCTAAACTATGGCTACACCTTC
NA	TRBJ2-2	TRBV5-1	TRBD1	CASSIQGTANTGELFF	TGCGCCAGCAGCATCCAAGGGACAGCGAACACCGGGGAGCTGTTTTTT
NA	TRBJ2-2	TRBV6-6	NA	CATSTRGAKFTGELFF	TGTGCCACCTCCACACGGGGAGCGAAATTCACCGGGGAGCTGTTTTTT
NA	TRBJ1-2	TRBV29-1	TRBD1	CSVVGQGHNYGYTF	TGCAGCGTTGTGGGACAGGGACATAACTATGGCTACACCTTC
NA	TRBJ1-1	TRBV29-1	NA	CSVLNTNTEAFF	TGCAGCGTTTTAAACACAAACACTGAAGCTTTCTTT
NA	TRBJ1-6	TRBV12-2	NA	CASRLWLTPLHF	TGTGCAAGTCGCTTATGGTTGACACCCCTCCACTTT
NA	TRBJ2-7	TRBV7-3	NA	CASSLQPGYEQYF	TGTGCCAGCAGCTTACAGCCTGGCTACGAGCAGTACTTC
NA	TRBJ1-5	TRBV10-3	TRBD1	CAISDGRGYQPQHF	TGTGCCATCAGTGACGGCAGGGGGTACCAGCCCCAGCATTTT
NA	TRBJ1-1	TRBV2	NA	CASSSRVQNEAFF	TGTGCCAGCAGCTCCAGGGTGCAAAATGAAGCTTTCTTT
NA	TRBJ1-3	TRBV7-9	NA	CASSAGGARVTIYF	TGTGCCAGCAGCGCCGGGGGCGCCCGGGTCACCATATATTTT
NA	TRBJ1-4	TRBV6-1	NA	CASSVRQAENEKLFF	TGTGCCAGCAGTGTCCGACAGGCAGAGAATGAAAAACTGTTTTTT
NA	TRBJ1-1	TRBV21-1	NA	CASSKSRTGVGGTEAFF	TGTGCCAGCAGCAAATCTAGGACAGGGGTTGGTGGCACTGAAGCTTTCTTT
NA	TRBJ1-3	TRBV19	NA	CASSIGSRVGNTIYF	TGTGCCAGTAGTATCGGGTCCAGGGTTGGAAACACCATATATTTT
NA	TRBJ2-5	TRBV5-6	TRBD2	CASSLALAGGQETQYF	TGTGCCAGCAGCTTGGCCCTAGCGGGGGGGCAAGAGACCCAGTACTTC
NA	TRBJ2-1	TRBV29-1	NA	CSVEVTSLPEQFF	TGCAGCGTTGAAGTAACTAGTTTGCCTGAGCAGTTCTTC
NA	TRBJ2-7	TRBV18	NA	CASSPRRDTYEQYF	TGTGCCAGCTCACCACGCCGGGACACCTACGAGCAGTACTTC
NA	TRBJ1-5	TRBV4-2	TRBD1	CASSQGILAGGMWGNQPQHF	TGTGCCAGCAGCCAAGGGATATTGGCAGGGGGGATGTGGGGCAATCAGCCCCAGCATTTT
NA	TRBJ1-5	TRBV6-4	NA	CASSAPSHF	TGTGCCAGCAGTGCCCCCTCGCATTTT
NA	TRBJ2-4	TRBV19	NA	CASGTYIQYF	TGTGCCAGTGGTACCTACATTCAGTACTTC
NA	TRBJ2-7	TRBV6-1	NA	CASARYEQYF	TGTGCCAGCGCTAGGTACGAGCAGTACTTC
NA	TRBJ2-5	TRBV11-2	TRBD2	CASSSSGGGQETQYF	TGTGCCAGCAGCTCTAGCGGGGGGGGACAAGAGACCCAGTACTTC
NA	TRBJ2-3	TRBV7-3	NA	CASSATGVTDTQYF	TGTGCCAGCAGCGCAACCGGGGTCACAGATACGCAGTATTTT
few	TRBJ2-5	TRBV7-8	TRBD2	CASSSGKTSGGLRETQYF	TGTGCCAGCAGCTCCGGAAAGACTAGCGGGGGGTTAAGGGAGACCCAGTACTTC
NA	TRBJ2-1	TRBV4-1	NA	CASSQVRGSNEQFF	TGCGCCAGCAGCCAAGTACGAGGGAGTAATGAGCAGTTCTTC
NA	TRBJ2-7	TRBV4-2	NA	CASSQDAYEQYF	TGTGCCAGCAGCCAAGATGCCTACGAGCAGTACTTC
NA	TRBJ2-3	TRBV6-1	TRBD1	CASSGGQGKTDTQYF	TGTGCCAGCAGTGGCGGACAGGGGAAGACAGATACGCAGTATTTT
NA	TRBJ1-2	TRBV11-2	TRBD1	CASSSSGTGDRGYTF	TGTGCCAGCAGCTCCTCAGGGACAGGGGATCGCGGCTACACCTTC
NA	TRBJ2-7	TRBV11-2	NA	CASSELQGQVSYEQYF	TGTGCCAGCAGCGAACTACAGGGACAAGTTTCCTACGAGCAGTACTTC
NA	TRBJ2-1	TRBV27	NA	CASSTGRSNEQFF	TGTGCCAGCAGTACAGGACGGAGCAATGAGCAGTTCTTC
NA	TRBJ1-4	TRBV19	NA	CASSRTGLSNEKLFF	TGTGCCAGTAGTCGTACAGGGCTGAGTAATGAAAAACTGTTTTTT